Listed here is a single TCR beta chain. Its cognate antigen is unknown. The entry originates in a study of blood T cells in healthy people across ages. Study context: Capture by template switching was about one barcoded beta molecule per two T cells. General study points: Aged donors had fewer naive CD4+ cells and lower diversity than long-lived donors.

Combining a sample-barcoded 5' primer with a J-beta primer mix, a second PCR ran for about 6 to 11 cycles. TCRdb reanalysed the 5' RACE reads using MiXCR and keeps one entry per CDR3 protein. This table holds some 780,000 distinct CDR3 sequences, roughly three fifths found once. Germline V gene sequence: CDR1 ENHRY, CDR2 SYGVKD. The CDR3 sequence is 20 residues long. Between the trimmed V and J ends, which lost 10 bases and 11 bases, there was a span of 44 bases. This chain connects TRBV10-3 to TRBJ2-5; D perhaps matches TRBD2 (6 bases). Sequencing used blood. This TCR came from a man between 40 and 49 years old in good health. The CDR3, as DNA: TGTGCCACCCGCGGGATCGGGGGACGACCTCCACCAGACTCCCAAGCTCAGCAGTACTTC. Protein sequence: CATRGIGGRPPPDSQAQQYF.